The 8 T cell receptor beta chains below all came from one sample that was sequenced in a study of beta chain features in type 1 diabetes (dated by TCRdb to 2017 to 2018). General conclusions and limits of the study: Type 1 diabetes patients showed a moderate but significant shortening of TCRB CDR3 length in all four CD4+ subsets.

Library preparation employed the immunoSEQ multiplex PCR assay. The High Capacity cDNA Reverse Transcription Kit was used to reverse transcribe all of the isolated RNA, meaning that expressed TCRB transcripts were what got sequenced. TCRdb took this table from immuneACCESS and kept in-frame rearrangements with V and J called. Such tables lack part of the clones; where checked against another copy, unresolved V genes explain under half of the gap, and the rest is unexplained. Present in this sample are around 150,000 clones, 63% of which were seen just once. Roughly 0.095% of the sample goes to the ten largest clones. These receptors are not linked to any known antigen. The sample was naive CD4+ T cells from blood. The sample's cell subset or site label, in plain terms: true naive CD4+ T cells. These receptor sequences come from a man aged 25-40 years with type 1 diabetes.

This rearrangement joins TRBV27 to TRBJ2-3; D perhaps matches TRBD2 (6 bases). The CDR3 contains 12 residues. CDR1 and CDR2 (germline): MNHEY, SMNVEV (reference sequence). V shed 6 bases and J shed 7 bases, with 11 bases lying between them. CDR3 in DNA: TGTGCCAGCAGGGGGGGAGGCCATACGCAGTATTTT. It yields the protein CASRGGGHTQYF.

The V gene is TRBV30, the J gene TRBJ1-2, with TRBD1 matching 8 bases. The length of the CDR3 is 13 residues. The germline CDR1 and CDR2 sequences are GTSNPN and SVGIG (reference sequence). Trimming cost V 8 bases and J 8 bases; bases outside gene matches: 13. CDR3 sequence reads: CAGWMTGARGYTF. The CDR3 nucleotides are TGTGCCGGGTGGATGACAGGGGCGAGAGGCTACACCTTC.

The V gene is TRBV30, the J gene TRBJ1-2; D ambiguous. Germline V gives CDR1 GTSNPN, CDR2 SVGIG (reference sequence). The CDR3 has 16 residues. V dropped 0 bases and J dropped 2 bases, with 16 bases sitting between them. The DNA of the CDR3 is TGTGCCTGGAGTGTAACCTATGATATCGGGAACTATGGCTACACCTTC. Its protein is CAWSVTYDIGNYGYTF.

A few counts support this clone. The chain combines TRBV29-1 with TRBJ1-1, with D possibly TRBD1 on 5 matching bases. The CDR3 spans 13 residues. V lost 6 bases and J 1 base, leaving 12 bases between the germline ends. CDR1 and CDR2 from the germline V gene are SQVTM and ANQGSEA. CDR3 region: CSVSQGGNTEAFF. The CDR3 DNA reads as TGCAGCGTAAGTCAGGGAGGGAACACTGAAGCTTTCTTT.

This chain links TRBV29-1 with TRBJ2-7; D is tentatively TRBD1 or TRBD2 (5 bases each). This CDR3 is 14 amino acids long. Trimming took 7 bases from V and 0 from J, leaving 16 bases between them. In germline, CDR1 is SQVTM, CDR2 ANQGSEA. The chain's CDR3 is CSATRDPSSYEQYF. The CDR3 DNA follows: TGCAGCGCTACGAGGGACCCAAGCTCCTACGAGCAGTACTTC.

A few counts support this clone. The chain recombines TRBV30 with TRBJ1-1, with a possible D match to TRBD1 (5 bases). This CDR3 comprises 11 residues. The V gene's germline CDR1 is GTSNPN and CDR2 SVGIG (reference sequence). V lost 2 bases to trimming and J lost 11 bases, with 12 bases between them. The DNA of the CDR3 is TGTGCCTGGAGTCCTGATGAGGGGGCTTTCTTT. This sequence encodes CAWSPDEGAFF.

CDR3 residues: CASSPATGEQETQYF. The CDR3 nucleotides read TGTGCCAGCTCACCGGCGACAGGGGAACAAGAGACCCAGTACTTC. The V and J genes are TRBV18 and TRBJ2-5; 8 positions agree with TRBD1. Germline V gene lookup returns CDR1 KGHSH and CDR2 LQKENI. The CDR3 covers 15 residues. V trimming: 3 bases; J trimming: 2 bases; junction bases outside the gene matches: 5.

This clone was observed a few times. The chain employs TRBV30 and TRBJ1-6; 9 nucleotides align to TRBD1. This CDR3 spans 16 amino acids. Germline V gene sequence: CDR1 GTSNPN, CDR2 SVGIG (reference sequence). J was trimmed by 4 bases and V by 0 bases; bases with no gene match: 4. CDR3 loop: CAWSVTGTGYNSPLHF. DNA for the CDR3: TGTGCCTGGAGTGTCACAGGGACAGGGTATAATTCACCCCTCCACTTT.